This TCR beta chain stems from a study of regulatory T cells in long-lasting Graves disease. Points on this clonotype: Antigen: not known.

Time point in this sample: persistent/refractory GD, antithyroid drugs over 5 years with positive TRAb. The TCR library was prepared using RNA isolated from PBMCs. The CDR3 loop spans 20 amino acids. Germline V gene lookup returns CDR1 SGHNT and CDR2 YENEEA. Unmatched junction bases numbered 10, after V lost 0 bases and J lost 0 bases. HTBI primers from iRepertoire and Arm-PCR of CDR3 regions yielded the TCR beta libraries. TCRdb called the multiplex PCR reads again in MiXCR, with one record for every CDR3 protein. This table holds over 450,000 distinct CDR3 sequences, under 25% found once. Study conclusions and caveats: There were preferences for TRBV28, TRBJ1-2 and TRBJ2-5 in persistent disease.

Specimen: peripheral blood mononuclear cells (PBMCs), collected when the disease was refractory, from a patient treated with antithyroid drugs. The TCR comes from a female donor with Graves disease. This rearrangement joins TRBV11-3 to TRBJ2-6, with 8 bases lining up with TRBD1. CDR3 loop: CASSLDRGTGWFSGANVLTF. In DNA form, the CDR3 reads TGTGCCAGCAGCTTAGATCGGGGGACAGGTTGGTTCTCTGGGGCCAACGTCCTGACTTTC.